Listed below are T cell receptor beta chains from one sample, sequenced in a study of cytomegalovirus exposure and HLA in healthy donors. Clones were sequenced by immunoSEQ multiplex PCR, and TCRdb holds only the in-frame ones, with some missing. The sample yields about 160,000 clones, 80% to 90% seen once. Specimen: PBMCs. The receptor source for this set is a woman under 40 in good health and CMV-seropositive. Both conserved end residues are part of each CDR3.

J,length,V,CDR3
TRBJ2-7,16,TRBV11-1,CASSLSGPGLYYEQYF
TRBJ1-1,13,TRBV7-9,CASSSALRREAFF
TRBJ2-1,18,TRBV4-3,CASSQDRRGLSSYNEQFF
TRBJ1-2,13,TRBV2,CASRGDRLYGYTF
TRBJ1-1,11,TRBV19,CASSQGREAFF
TRBJ1-1,11,TRBV7-9,CSSSSLLSAFF
TRBJ2-2,15,TRBV9,CASSERGPDAGELFF
TRBJ2-7,16,TRBV10-3,CAISESRERPTYEQYF
TRBJ2-2,14,TRBV7-9,CASSLNRDAGELFF
TRBJ1-4,15,TRBV4-2,CASSQNKGGYEKLFF
TRBJ2-7,17,TRBV7-9,CASSPADWAAGPGEQYF
TRBJ1-3,15,TRBV15,CATSRPGVTGNTIYF
TRBJ1-2,11,TRBV19,CASSLANARTF
TRBJ1-2,17,TRBV7-9,CASNHLSRTGSGYVYTF
TRBJ2-2,15,TRBV7-6,CASSFEGEYTGELFF
TRBJ1-5,11,TRBV19,CASGGIQPQHF
TRBJ2-3,15,TRBV7-2,CASSVTGDGTDTQYF
TRBJ1-5,14,TRBV2,CASRGQGAGQPQHF
TRBJ2-1,11,TRBV29-1,CSVGYSNEQFF
TRBJ1-1,13,TRBV7-3,CASSPSPGYEAFF
TRBJ2-5,15,TRBV23-1,CASSHPGQDQETQYF
TRBJ2-5,15,TRBV19,CASSMGGAYQETQYF
TRBJ1-1,13,TRBV6-5,CASSRQGSTEAFF
TRBJ1-1,16,TRBV7-3,CASSPGQGYPHTEAFF
TRBJ2-1,15,TRBV28,CASRQFTGIENEQFF
TRBJ2-1,11,TRBV19,CASSLGGMQFF
TRBJ1-5,17,TRBV28,CASRKAMGQGAREPQHF
TRBJ1-2,15,TRBV15,CATSSGGVGTYGYTF
TRBJ1-3,15,TRBV15,CATSRDRGAGNTIYF
TRBJ2-5,15,TRBV5-1,CASSSNTDSGETQYF
TRBJ1-5,12,TRBV7-9,CASGRGTQPQHF
TRBJ1-1,14,TRBV15,CATSRINSLIQAFF
TRBJ1-1,15,TRBV6-5,CASSYSTAGVTEAFF
TRBJ2-5,15,TRBV30,CAWREGLAGTETQYF
TRBJ2-7,16,TRBV9,CASSGGLGLAVYEQYF
TRBJ2-3,15,TRBV6-5,CASSSRGTSTDTQYF
TRBJ1-2,13,TRBV6-1,CASSWDRVSGYTF
TRBJ2-3,14,TRBV4-2,CASSYDSNTDTQYF
TRBJ2-7,14,TRBV5-8,CASSYDRGFGEQYF
TRBJ1-3,16,TRBV15,CATSRDLGRVGNTIYF
TRBJ2-7,14,TRBV5-4,CASSIGQDTYEQYF
TRBJ2-5,14,TRBV5-4,CASSYPSGRPTQYF
TRBJ1-2,13,TRBV6-1,CASIHTGYYGYTF
TRBJ1-1,12,TRBV21-1,CASSRGQDEAFF
TRBJ2-6,18,TRBV5-1,CASSPRRPNTGWANVLTF
TRBJ2-5,13,TRBV13,CASSHTDQETQYF
TRBJ2-7,13,TRBV18,CASSPGTDYEQYF
TRBJ1-1,13,TRBV5-6,CASSPTGNTEAFF
TRBJ2-3,12,TRBV11-2,CASSAGLAAQYF
TRBJ2-7,12,TRBV2,CASSELVGQGNF
TRBJ2-1,16,TRBV27,CASSLSTGPPRYEQFF
TRBJ2-7,13,TRBV6-5,CASGRGGTYEQYF
TRBJ1-6,15,TRBV2,CASRGQGGLSSPLHF
TRBJ2-1,15,TRBV19,CASSTGQLSYNEQFF
TRBJ2-2,16,TRBV7-2,CASSARQGGNTGELFF
TRBJ1-1,13,TRBV7-9,CASSQQENTEAFF
TRBJ1-1,15,TRBV7-8,CASSTTGGRSTEAFF